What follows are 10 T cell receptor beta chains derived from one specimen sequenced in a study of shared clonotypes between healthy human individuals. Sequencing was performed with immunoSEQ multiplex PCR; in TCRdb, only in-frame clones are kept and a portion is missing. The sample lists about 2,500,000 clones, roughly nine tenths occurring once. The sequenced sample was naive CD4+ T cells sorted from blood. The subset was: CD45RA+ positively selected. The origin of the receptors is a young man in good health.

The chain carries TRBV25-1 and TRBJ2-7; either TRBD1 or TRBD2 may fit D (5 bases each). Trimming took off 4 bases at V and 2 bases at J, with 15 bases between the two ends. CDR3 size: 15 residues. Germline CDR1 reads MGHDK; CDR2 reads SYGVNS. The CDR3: CASSGWGKSAYEQYF. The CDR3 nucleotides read TGTGCCAGCAGTGGATGGGGGAAGAGCGCCTACGAGCAGTACTTC.

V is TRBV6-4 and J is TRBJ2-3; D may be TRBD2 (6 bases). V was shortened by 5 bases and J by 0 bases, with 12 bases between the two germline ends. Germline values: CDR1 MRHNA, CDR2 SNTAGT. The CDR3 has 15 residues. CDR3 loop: CASSRLDYSTDTQYF. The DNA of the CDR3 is TGTGCCAGCAGTAGACTAGATTATAGCACAGATACGCAGTATTTT.

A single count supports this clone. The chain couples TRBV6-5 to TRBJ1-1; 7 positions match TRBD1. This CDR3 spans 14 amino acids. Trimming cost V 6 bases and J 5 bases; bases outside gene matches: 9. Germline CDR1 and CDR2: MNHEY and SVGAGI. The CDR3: CASSVGTAWTEAFF. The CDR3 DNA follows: TGTGCCAGCAGCGTCGGGACAGCATGGACTGAAGCTTTCTTT.

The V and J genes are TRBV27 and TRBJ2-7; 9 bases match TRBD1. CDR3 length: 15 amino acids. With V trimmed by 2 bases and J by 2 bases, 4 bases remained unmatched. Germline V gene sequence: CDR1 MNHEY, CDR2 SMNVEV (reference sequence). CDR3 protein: CASSLAGQGPYEQYF. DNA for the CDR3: TGTGCCAGCAGTTTAGCGGGACAGGGCCCCTACGAGCAGTACTTC.

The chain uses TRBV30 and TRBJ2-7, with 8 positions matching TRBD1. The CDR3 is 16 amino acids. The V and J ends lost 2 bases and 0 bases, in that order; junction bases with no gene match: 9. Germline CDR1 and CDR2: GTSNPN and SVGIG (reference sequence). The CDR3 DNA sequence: TGTGCCTGGAGTTTTCCCCGGACAGGGAGCTCCTACGAGCAGTACTTC. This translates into CAWSFPRTGSSYEQYF.

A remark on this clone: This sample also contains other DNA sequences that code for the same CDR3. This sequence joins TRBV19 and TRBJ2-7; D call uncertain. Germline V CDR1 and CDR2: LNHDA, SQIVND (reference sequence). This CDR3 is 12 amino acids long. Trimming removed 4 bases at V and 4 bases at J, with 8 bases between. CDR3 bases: TGTGCCAGTAGTAGGGGTTCTTACGAGCAGTACTTC. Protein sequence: CASSRGSYEQYF.

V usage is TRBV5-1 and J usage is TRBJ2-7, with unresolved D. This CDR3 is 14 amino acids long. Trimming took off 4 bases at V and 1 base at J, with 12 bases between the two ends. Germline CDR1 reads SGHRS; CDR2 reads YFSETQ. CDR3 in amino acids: CASSTGVTSYEQYF. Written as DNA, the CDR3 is TGCGCCAGCAGCACCGGAGTTACTTCCTACGAGCAGTACTTC. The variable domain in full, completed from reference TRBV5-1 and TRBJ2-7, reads KAGVTQTPRYLIKTRGQQVTLSCSPISGHRSVSWYQQTPGQGLQFLFEYFSETQRNKGNFPGRFSGRQFSNSRSEMNVSTLELGDSALYLCASSTGVTSYEQYFGPGTRLTVT.

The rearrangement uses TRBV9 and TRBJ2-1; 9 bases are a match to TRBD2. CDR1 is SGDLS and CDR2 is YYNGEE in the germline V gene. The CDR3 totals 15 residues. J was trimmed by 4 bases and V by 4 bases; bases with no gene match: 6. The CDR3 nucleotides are TGTGCCAGCAGCTTTGAGGGACTAGCTTACAATGAGCAGTTCTTC. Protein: CASSFEGLAYNEQFF.

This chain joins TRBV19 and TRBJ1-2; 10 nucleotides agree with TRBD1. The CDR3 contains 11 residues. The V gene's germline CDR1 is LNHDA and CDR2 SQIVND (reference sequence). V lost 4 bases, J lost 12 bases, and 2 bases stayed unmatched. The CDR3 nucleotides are TGTGCCAGTAGTACCGACAGGGGGCACACCTTC. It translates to CASSTDRGHTF. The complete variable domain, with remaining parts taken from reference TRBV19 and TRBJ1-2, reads DGGITQSPKYLFRKEGQNVTLSCEQNLNHDAMYWYRQDPGQGLRLIYYSQIVNDFQKGDIAEGYSVSREKKESFPLTVTSAQKNPTAFYLCASSTDRGHTFGSGTRLTVV.

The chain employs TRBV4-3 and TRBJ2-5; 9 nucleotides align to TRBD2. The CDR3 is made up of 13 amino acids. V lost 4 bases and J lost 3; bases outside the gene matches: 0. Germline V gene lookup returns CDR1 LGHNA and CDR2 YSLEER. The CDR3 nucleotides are TGCGCCAGCAGCCGCGGGGGGGAAGAGACCCAGTACTTC. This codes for CASSRGGEETQYF.